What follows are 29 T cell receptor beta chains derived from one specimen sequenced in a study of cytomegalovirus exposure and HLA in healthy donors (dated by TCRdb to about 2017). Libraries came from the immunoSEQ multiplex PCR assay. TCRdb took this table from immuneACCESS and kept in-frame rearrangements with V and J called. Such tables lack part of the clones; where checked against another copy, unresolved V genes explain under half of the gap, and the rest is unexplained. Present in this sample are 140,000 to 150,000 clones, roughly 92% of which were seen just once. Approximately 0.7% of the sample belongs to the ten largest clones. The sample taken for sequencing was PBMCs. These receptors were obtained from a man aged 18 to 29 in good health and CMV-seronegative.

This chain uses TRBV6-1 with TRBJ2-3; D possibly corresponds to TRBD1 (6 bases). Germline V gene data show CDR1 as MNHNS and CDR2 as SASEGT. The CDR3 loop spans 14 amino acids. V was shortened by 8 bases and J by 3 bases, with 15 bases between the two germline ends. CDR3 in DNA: TGTGCCAGCTTCCAGGGGTTGAAGACAGATACGCAGTATTTT. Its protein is CASFQGLKTDTQYF.

CDR3 amino acids: CASTGTGGSGYTF. In DNA, the CDR3 is TGTGCCAGCACCGGGACAGGGGGCTCTGGCTACACCTTC. The chain combines TRBV6-6 with TRBJ1-2, with 12 bases that match TRBD1. V shed 7 bases and J 7 bases; nucleotides not matched to a gene: 4. The CDR3 runs 13 residues. Germline CDR1 and CDR2: MNHNY and SVGAGI (reference sequence).

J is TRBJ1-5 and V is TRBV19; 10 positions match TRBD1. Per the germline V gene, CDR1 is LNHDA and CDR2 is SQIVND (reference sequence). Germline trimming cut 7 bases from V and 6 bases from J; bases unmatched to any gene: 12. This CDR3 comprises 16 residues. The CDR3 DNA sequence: TGTGCCAGTAAGAGGGACAGGGGAGACCGTTTTCAGCCCCAGCATTTT. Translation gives CASKRDRGDRFQPQHF. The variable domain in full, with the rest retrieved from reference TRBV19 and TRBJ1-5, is DGGITQSPKYLFRKEGQNVTLSCEQNLNHDAMYWYRQDPGQGLRLIYYSQIVNDFQKGDIAEGYSVSREKKESFPLTVTSAQKNPTAFYLCASKRDRGDRFQPQHFGDGTRLSIL.

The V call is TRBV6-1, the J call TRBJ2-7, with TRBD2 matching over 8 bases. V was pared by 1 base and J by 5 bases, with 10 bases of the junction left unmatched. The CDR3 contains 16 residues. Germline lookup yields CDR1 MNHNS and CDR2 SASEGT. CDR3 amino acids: CASSEDAGGRRDEQYV. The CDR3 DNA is TGTGCCAGCAGTGAAGACGCGGGAGGTCGCCGCGACGAGCAGTACGTC.

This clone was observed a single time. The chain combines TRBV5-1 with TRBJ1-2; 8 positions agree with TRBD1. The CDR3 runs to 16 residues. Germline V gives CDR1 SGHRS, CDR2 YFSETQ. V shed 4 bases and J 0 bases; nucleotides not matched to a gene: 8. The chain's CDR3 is CASSTGTGETNYGYTF. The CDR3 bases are TGCGCCAGCAGCACCGGGACAGGAGAAACTAACTATGGCTACACCTTC.

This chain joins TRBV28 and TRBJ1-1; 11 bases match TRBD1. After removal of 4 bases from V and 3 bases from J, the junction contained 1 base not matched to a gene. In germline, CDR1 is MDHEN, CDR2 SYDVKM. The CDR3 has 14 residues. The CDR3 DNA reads TGTGCCAGCAGTTCGGGACAGGGGGACACTGAAGCTTTCTTT. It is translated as CASSSGQGDTEAFF.

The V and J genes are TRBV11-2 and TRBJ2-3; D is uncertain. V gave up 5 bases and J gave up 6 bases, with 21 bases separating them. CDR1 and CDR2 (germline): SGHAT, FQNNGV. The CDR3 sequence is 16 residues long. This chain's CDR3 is CASSPAVGPYLDTQYF. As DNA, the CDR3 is TGTGCCAGCAGCCCCGCGGTGGGTCCTTACCTGGATACGCAGTATTTT.

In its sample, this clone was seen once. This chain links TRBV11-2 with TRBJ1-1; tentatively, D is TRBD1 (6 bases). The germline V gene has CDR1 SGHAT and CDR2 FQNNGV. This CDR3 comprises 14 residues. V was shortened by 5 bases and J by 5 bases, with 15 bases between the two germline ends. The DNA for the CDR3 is TGTGCCAGCAGCGCACAGGGAGAGAGTACTGAAGCTTTCTTT. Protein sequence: CASSAQGESTEAFF.

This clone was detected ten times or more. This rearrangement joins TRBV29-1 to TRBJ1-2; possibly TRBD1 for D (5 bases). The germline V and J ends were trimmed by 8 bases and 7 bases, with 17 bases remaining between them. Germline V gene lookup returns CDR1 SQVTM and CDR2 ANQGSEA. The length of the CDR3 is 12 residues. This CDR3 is CSSDQGGGGYTF. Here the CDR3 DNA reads TGCAGCTCAGATCAGGGAGGCGGTGGCTACACCTTC.

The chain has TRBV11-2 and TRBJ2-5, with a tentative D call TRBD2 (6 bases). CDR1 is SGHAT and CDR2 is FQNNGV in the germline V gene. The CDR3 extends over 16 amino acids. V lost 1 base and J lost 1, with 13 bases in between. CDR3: CASSLGVGGAQETQYF. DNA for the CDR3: TGTGCCAGCAGCTTAGGCGTAGGCGGGGCCCAAGAGACCCAGTACTTC.

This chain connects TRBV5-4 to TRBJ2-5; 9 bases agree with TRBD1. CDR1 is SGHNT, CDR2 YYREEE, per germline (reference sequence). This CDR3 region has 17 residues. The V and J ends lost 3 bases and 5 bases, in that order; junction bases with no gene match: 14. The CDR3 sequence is CASSSGQGRTGRETQYF. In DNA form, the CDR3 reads TGTGCCAGCAGCTCCGGACAGGGGAGAACGGGCAGGGAGACCCAGTACTTC.

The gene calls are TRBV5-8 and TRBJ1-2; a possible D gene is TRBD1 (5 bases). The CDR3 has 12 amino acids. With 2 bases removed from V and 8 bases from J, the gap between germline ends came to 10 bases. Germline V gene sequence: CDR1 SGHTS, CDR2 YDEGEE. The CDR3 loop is CASSFGAGGYTF. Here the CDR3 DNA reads TGTGCCAGCAGCTTTGGGGCCGGCGGCTACACCTTC.

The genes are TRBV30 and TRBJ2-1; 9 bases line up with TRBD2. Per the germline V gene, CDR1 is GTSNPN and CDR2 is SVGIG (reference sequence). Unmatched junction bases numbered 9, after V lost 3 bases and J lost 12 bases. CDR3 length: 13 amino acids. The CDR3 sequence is CAWSLAGGPRQFF. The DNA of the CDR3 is TGTGCCTGGAGCCTGGCGGGAGGGCCCCGGCAGTTCTTC.

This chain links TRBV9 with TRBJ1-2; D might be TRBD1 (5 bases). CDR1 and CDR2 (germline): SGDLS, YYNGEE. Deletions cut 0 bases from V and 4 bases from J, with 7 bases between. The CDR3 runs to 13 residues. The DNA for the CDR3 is TGTGCCAGCAGCGTAGCCCAGGGCTATGGCTACACCTTC. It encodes CASSVAQGYGYTF.

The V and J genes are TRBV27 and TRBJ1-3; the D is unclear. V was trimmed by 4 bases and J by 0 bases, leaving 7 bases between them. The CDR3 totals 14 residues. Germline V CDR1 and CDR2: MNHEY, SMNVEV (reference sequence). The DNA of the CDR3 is TGTGCCAGCAGTTCCCGGGGCTCTGGAAACACCATATATTTT. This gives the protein CASSSRGSGNTIYF.

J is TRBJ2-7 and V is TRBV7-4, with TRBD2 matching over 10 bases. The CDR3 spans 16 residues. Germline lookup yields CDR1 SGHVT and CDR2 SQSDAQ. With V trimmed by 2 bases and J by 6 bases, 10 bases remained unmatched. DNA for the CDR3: TGTGCCAGCAGCTTATGGGCTAGCGGGGGTCCCTGCGAGCAGTACTTC. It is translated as CASSLWASGGPCEQYF.

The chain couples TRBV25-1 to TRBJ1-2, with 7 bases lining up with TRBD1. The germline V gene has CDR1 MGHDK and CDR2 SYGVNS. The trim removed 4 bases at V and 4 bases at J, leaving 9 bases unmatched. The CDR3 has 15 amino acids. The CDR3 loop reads CASSGGQDHPYGYTF. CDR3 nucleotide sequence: TGTGCCAGCAGTGGAGGACAGGACCACCCCTATGGCTACACCTTC.

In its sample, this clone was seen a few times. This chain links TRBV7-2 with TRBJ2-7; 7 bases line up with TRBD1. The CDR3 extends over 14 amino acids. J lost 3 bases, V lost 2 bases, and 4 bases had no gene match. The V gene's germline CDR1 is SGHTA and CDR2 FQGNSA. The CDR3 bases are TGTGCCAGCAGCTTAAACGCAGGGGGCTACGAGCAGTACGTC. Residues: CASSLNAGGYEQYV.

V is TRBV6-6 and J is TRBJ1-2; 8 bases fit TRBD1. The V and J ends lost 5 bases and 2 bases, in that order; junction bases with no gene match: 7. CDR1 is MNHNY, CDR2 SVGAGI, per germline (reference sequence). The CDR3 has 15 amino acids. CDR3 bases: TGTGCCAGCAGTCCTGACAGGGGCCAAAACTATGGCTACACCTTC. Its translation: CASSPDRGQNYGYTF.

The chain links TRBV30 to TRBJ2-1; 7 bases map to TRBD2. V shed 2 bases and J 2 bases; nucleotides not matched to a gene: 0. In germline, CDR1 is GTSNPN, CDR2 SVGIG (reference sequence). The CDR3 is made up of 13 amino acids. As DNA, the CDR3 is TGTGCCTGGAGTCGGGGGGCCTACAATGAGCAGTTCTTC. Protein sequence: CAWSRGAYNEQFF.

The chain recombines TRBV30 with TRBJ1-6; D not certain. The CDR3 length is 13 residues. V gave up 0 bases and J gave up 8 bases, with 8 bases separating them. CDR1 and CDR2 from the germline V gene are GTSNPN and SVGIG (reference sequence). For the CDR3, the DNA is TGTGCCTGGAGTGTAGTCGAGGATTCACCCCTCCACTTT. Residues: CAWSVVEDSPLHF.

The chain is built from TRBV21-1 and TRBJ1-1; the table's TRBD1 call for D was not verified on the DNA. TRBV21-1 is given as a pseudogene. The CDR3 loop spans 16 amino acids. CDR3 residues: CASSKSTSGGHTEAFF. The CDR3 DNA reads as TGTGCCAGCAGCAAATCTACGTCAGGGGGCCACACTGAAGCTTTCTTT.

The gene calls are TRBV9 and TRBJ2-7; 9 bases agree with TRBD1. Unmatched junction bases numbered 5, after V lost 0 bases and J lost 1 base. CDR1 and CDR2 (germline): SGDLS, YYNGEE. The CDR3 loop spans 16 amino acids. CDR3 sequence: CASSVVEGTGSYEQYF. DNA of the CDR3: TGTGCCAGCAGCGTAGTAGAGGGGACAGGGTCCTACGAGCAGTACTTC.

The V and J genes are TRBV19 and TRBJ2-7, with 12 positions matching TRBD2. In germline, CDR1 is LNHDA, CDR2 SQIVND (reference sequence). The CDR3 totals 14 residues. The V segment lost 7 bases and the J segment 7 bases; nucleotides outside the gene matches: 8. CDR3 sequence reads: CASTPSGGAVEQYF. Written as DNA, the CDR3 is TGTGCCAGTACACCTAGCGGGGGGGCCGTAGAGCAGTACTTC.

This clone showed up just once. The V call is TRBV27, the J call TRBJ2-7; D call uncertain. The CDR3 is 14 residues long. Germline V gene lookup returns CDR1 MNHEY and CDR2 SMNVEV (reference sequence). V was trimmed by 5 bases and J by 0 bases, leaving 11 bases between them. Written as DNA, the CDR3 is TGTGCCAGCAGTCTAAGACTGAACTCCTACGAGCAGTACTTC. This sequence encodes CASSLRLNSYEQYF.

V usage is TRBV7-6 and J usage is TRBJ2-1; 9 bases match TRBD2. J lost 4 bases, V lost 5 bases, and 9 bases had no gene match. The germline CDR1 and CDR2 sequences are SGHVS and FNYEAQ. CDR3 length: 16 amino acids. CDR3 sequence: CASSPLAGLRYNEQFF. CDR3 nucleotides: TGTGCCAGCAGCCCCCTAGCGGGGCTAAGATACAATGAGCAGTTCTTC. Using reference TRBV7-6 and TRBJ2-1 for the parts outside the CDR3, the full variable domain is GAGVSQSPRYKVTKRGQDVALRCDPISGHVSLYWYRQALGQGPEFLTYFNYEAQQDKSGLPNDRFSAERPEGSISTLTIQRTEQRDSAMYRCASSPLAGLRYNEQFFGPGTRLTVL.

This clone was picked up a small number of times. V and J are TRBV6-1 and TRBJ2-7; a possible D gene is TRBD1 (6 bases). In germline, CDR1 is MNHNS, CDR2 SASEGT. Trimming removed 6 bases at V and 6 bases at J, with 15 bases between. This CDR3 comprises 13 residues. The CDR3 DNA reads TGTGCCAGCAGCCTCAACAGGGTATCCGAGCAGTACGTC. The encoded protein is CASSLNRVSEQYV.

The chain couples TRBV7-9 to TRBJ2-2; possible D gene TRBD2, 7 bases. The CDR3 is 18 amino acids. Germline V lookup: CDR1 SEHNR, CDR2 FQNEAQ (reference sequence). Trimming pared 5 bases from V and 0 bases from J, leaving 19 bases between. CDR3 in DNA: TGTGCCAGCAGCCCTCCCGCGGGGGCCTATCCGAACACCGGGGAGCTGTTTTTT. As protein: CASSPPAGAYPNTGELFF.

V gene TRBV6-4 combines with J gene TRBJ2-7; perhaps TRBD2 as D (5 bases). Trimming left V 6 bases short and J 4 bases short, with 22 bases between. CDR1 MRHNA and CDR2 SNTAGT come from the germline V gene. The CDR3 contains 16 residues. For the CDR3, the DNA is TGTGCCAGCAGCCAGCCGGACTTCACCAGACTATACGAGCAGTACTTC. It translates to CASSQPDFTRLYEQYF.